Listed below are T cell receptor beta chains from one sample, sequenced in a study of identical twins. TCRdb analysed the 5' RACE reads with MiXCR anew, one entry per CDR3 protein. The profile shows approximately 680,000 distinct CDR3 sequences, less than 9% of them singletons. The data were also submitted as part of a second study, on yellow fever vaccine responses in identical twins.

The sequenced material came from PBMCs. Every receptor here comes from a woman between 18 and 29 years old in good health. Both conserved end residues are part of each CDR3. The order of the fields is D gene, V gene, J gene, clone size, CDR3 DNA, CDR3 protein. D genes are given only for firm matches. Clone size is shown for a subset of rows, as once, few, many or a class of expanded clone.

d_call: TRBD1
v_call: TRBV3-1
j_call: TRBJ1-1
clone_size: .
cdr3_nt: TGTGCCAGCAGCCCCCGGGACAGGGGGCCATTGGAGGGGAACACTGAAGCTTTCTTT
cdr3_aa: CASSPRDRGPLEGNTEAFF

d_call: TRBD1
v_call: TRBV27
j_call: TRBJ1-1
clone_size: .
cdr3_nt: TGTGCCAGCAGTGACAGGGGCACCCAAGCTTTCTTT
cdr3_aa: CASSDRGTQAFF

d_call: TRBD1
v_call: TRBV10-3
j_call: TRBJ2-5
clone_size: few
cdr3_nt: TGTGCCATCAGAGGCACGGGACAGGCGTACCAAGAGACCCAGTACTTC
cdr3_aa: CAIRGTGQAYQETQYF

d_call: .
v_call: TRBV18
j_call: TRBJ2-5
clone_size: .
cdr3_nt: TGTGCCAGCTCACCAGGGGGGTCCGGCCAAGAGACCCAGTACTTC
cdr3_aa: CASSPGGSGQETQYF

d_call: .
v_call: TRBV27
j_call: TRBJ2-5
clone_size: .
cdr3_nt: TGTGCCAGCAGTCAGACTCCCGCCGGCTGGGAGACCCAGTACTTC
cdr3_aa: CASSQTPAGWETQYF

d_call: TRBD1
v_call: TRBV20-1
j_call: TRBJ2-5
clone_size: .
cdr3_nt: TGCAGTGCTAGAGGTTCGGAAGGGACAGCCCAAGAGACCCAGTACTTC
cdr3_aa: CSARGSEGTAQETQYF

d_call: .
v_call: TRBV10-3
j_call: TRBJ2-3
clone_size: .
cdr3_nt: TGTGCCATCAGTGAGTCTGCCGTAAGCACAGATACGCAGTATTTT
cdr3_aa: CAISESAVSTDTQYF

d_call: TRBD2
v_call: TRBV20-1
j_call: TRBJ2-1
clone_size: few
cdr3_nt: TGCAGTGCTAGGGACGTATTAGCGGGAGACTACAATGAGCAGTTCTTC
cdr3_aa: CSARDVLAGDYNEQFF

d_call: TRBD2
v_call: TRBV6-5
j_call: TRBJ2-5
clone_size: many
cdr3_nt: TGTGCCAGCAGTTACTCGGCGGGAGGGGAACAAGAGACCCAGTACTTC
cdr3_aa: CASSYSAGGEQETQYF

d_call: .
v_call: TRBV28
j_call: TRBJ1-3
clone_size: few
cdr3_nt: TGTGCCAGCAGCATTCAGGGGAATCTCTCTGGAAACACCATATATTTT
cdr3_aa: CASSIQGNLSGNTIYF

d_call: .
v_call: TRBV20-1
j_call: TRBJ1-1
clone_size: few
cdr3_nt: TGCAGTGCTTATATGAACACTGAAGCTTTCTTT
cdr3_aa: CSAYMNTEAFF

d_call: TRBD2
v_call: TRBV7-3
j_call: TRBJ2-3
clone_size: few
cdr3_nt: TGTGCCAGCAGCTCCGGGACTAGCTTCTTCCCAGATACGCAGTATTTT
cdr3_aa: CASSSGTSFFPDTQYF

d_call: .
v_call: TRBV20-1
j_call: TRBJ1-6
clone_size: few
cdr3_nt: TGCAGTGCTTTACAGGGAGGGGGCTATAATTCACCCCTCCACTTT
cdr3_aa: CSALQGGGYNSPLHF

d_call: TRBD2
v_call: TRBV2
j_call: TRBJ2-1
clone_size: few
cdr3_nt: TGTGCCAGCAGCCCCCTCGGGGGGAAACCCTCCTACAATGAGCAGTTCTTC
cdr3_aa: CASSPLGGKPSYNEQFF

d_call: .
v_call: TRBV5-1
j_call: TRBJ2-7
clone_size: many
cdr3_nt: TGCGCCAGCAGCCCGGGACACGGCTACGAGCAGTACTTC
cdr3_aa: CASSPGHGYEQYF

d_call: .
v_call: TRBV6-1
j_call: TRBJ2-1
clone_size: few
cdr3_nt: TGTGCCAGCAGTACAGGGATTGGCTCCTACAATGAGCAGTTCTTC
cdr3_aa: CASSTGIGSYNEQFF

d_call: .
v_call: TRBV29-1
j_call: TRBJ1-2
clone_size: many
cdr3_nt: TGCAGCGTCTATACGGGGACTTTTAACTATGGCTACACCTTC
cdr3_aa: CSVYTGTFNYGYTF

d_call: .
v_call: TRBV10-2
j_call: TRBJ2-2
clone_size: few
cdr3_nt: TGCGCCAGCAGCGAAGGACGGATCACCGGGGAGCTGTTTTTT
cdr3_aa: CASSEGRITGELFF

d_call: TRBD2
v_call: TRBV20-1
j_call: TRBJ2-3
clone_size: many
cdr3_nt: TGCAGTGCTACCCGGGGGGGTGTGACAGATACGCAGTATTTT
cdr3_aa: CSATRGGVTDTQYF

d_call: .
v_call: TRBV23-1
j_call: TRBJ2-2
clone_size: few
cdr3_nt: TGCGCCAGCAGCCGGATGGGGGCTACCGGGGAGCTGTTTTTT
cdr3_aa: CASSRMGATGELFF

d_call: TRBD1
v_call: TRBV29-1
j_call: TRBJ1-1
clone_size: .
cdr3_nt: TGCAGCGTTGGGCGACAGGGGGCTGAAGCTTTCTTT
cdr3_aa: CSVGRQGAEAFF

d_call: .
v_call: TRBV12-3/TRBV12-4
j_call: TRBJ1-1
clone_size: many
cdr3_nt: TGTGCCAGCGCTTTGTGGGGGCAGGAGTCTTTCTTT
cdr3_aa: CASALWGQESFF

d_call: .
v_call: TRBV16
j_call: TRBJ2-7
clone_size: many
cdr3_nt: TGTGCCAGCAGCCCGGCGGGTATAATCAACGAGCAGTACTTC
cdr3_aa: CASSPAGIINEQYF

d_call: TRBD1
v_call: TRBV28
j_call: TRBJ1-4
clone_size: many
cdr3_nt: TGTGCCAGCAGGAAGACAGGGTTATACGAAAAACTGTTTTTT
cdr3_aa: CASRKTGLYEKLFF

d_call: TRBD2
v_call: TRBV15
j_call: TRBJ2-1
clone_size: few
cdr3_nt: TGTGCCACCAGCAGAAGGAAGGGAGGGAGGGCCGATAGGAATGAGCAGTTCTTC
cdr3_aa: CATSRRKGGRADRNEQFF

d_call: .
v_call: TRBV27
j_call: TRBJ2-1
clone_size: .
cdr3_nt: TGTGCCAGCAGTTTAGTCCCTGAGGGCAATGAGCAGTTCTTC
cdr3_aa: CASSLVPEGNEQFF

d_call: .
v_call: TRBV29-1
j_call: TRBJ2-2
clone_size: many
cdr3_nt: TGCAGCGTATGGGAGGGGGAGCTGTTTTTT
cdr3_aa: CSVWEGELFF

d_call: .
v_call: TRBV12-3/TRBV12-4
j_call: TRBJ2-3
clone_size: few
cdr3_nt: TGTGCCAGCAGTCTTTCCCTATTGCGGATCACAGATACGCAGTATTTT
cdr3_aa: CASSLSLLRITDTQYF

d_call: .
v_call: TRBV7-9
j_call: TRBJ1-6
clone_size: few
cdr3_nt: TGTGCCAGCAGCCCAGGACTTTATAATTCACCCCTCCACTTT
cdr3_aa: CASSPGLYNSPLHF

d_call: .
v_call: TRBV6-4
j_call: TRBJ2-6
clone_size: few
cdr3_nt: TGTGCCAGCAGTGACTCGTACAGGCCCTCTGGGGCCAACGTCCTGACTTTC
cdr3_aa: CASSDSYRPSGANVLTF

d_call: .
v_call: TRBV11-3
j_call: TRBJ2-5
clone_size: .
cdr3_nt: TGTGCCAGCAGCTTAGGAAACAGGGCCCAAGAGACCCAGTACTTC
cdr3_aa: CASSLGNRAQETQYF

d_call: TRBD1
v_call: TRBV29-1
j_call: TRBJ2-7
clone_size: .
cdr3_nt: TGCAGCGTTACAGGGACAGGCGACTTTTACGAGCAGTACTTC
cdr3_aa: CSVTGTGDFYEQYF

d_call: TRBD2
v_call: TRBV11-2
j_call: TRBJ2-1
clone_size: .
cdr3_nt: TGTGCCAGCAGCCCCCAGACATCTAGCGGGCCGGGGTTCTTC
cdr3_aa: CASSPQTSSGPGFF

d_call: .
v_call: TRBV7-9
j_call: TRBJ2-5
clone_size: many
cdr3_nt: TGTGCCAGCCTCCCGGCCGGGAACCAAGAGACCCAGTACTTC
cdr3_aa: CASLPAGNQETQYF

d_call: .
v_call: TRBV2
j_call: TRBJ1-1
clone_size: many
cdr3_nt: TGTGCCAGCAGTGCTGAGACAGCTATGAACACTGAAGCTTTCTTT
cdr3_aa: CASSAETAMNTEAFF

d_call: .
v_call: TRBV7-2
j_call: TRBJ2-5
clone_size: .
cdr3_nt: TGTGCCAGCAGCTCGCCCGGGATCCCAGAGACCCAGTACTTC
cdr3_aa: CASSSPGIPETQYF

d_call: .
v_call: TRBV9
j_call: TRBJ2-7
clone_size: .
cdr3_nt: TGTGCCAGCAGCGTGGCGGACTACCCCCTAGAGCAGTACTTC
cdr3_aa: CASSVADYPLEQYF

d_call: TRBD1
v_call: TRBV4-1
j_call: TRBJ2-3
clone_size: .
cdr3_nt: TGCGCCAGCAGGCGAGGGGGCTTGGGCACAGATACGCAGTATTTT
cdr3_aa: CASRRGGLGTDTQYF

d_call: TRBD1
v_call: TRBV20-1
j_call: TRBJ2-1
clone_size: .
cdr3_nt: TGCAGTGCTAGGGGGACAGGGGCCGGAAATGAGCAGTTCTTC
cdr3_aa: CSARGTGAGNEQFF

d_call: TRBD2
v_call: TRBV4-1
j_call: TRBJ2-7
clone_size: .
cdr3_nt: TGCGCCAGCAGCCAGGTACTAGCGATCTACGAGCAGTACTTC
cdr3_aa: CASSQVLAIYEQYF

d_call: .
v_call: TRBV24-1
j_call: TRBJ2-1
clone_size: many
cdr3_nt: TGTGCCACCAGTGACCTCCGGCCGGGAGTAATCAATGAGCAGTTCTTC
cdr3_aa: CATSDLRPGVINEQFF

d_call: .
v_call: TRBV3-1
j_call: TRBJ1-6
clone_size: many
cdr3_nt: TGTGCCAGCAGCCAAGGGAGGGACATCTATTCACCCCTCCACTTT
cdr3_aa: CASSQGRDIYSPLHF